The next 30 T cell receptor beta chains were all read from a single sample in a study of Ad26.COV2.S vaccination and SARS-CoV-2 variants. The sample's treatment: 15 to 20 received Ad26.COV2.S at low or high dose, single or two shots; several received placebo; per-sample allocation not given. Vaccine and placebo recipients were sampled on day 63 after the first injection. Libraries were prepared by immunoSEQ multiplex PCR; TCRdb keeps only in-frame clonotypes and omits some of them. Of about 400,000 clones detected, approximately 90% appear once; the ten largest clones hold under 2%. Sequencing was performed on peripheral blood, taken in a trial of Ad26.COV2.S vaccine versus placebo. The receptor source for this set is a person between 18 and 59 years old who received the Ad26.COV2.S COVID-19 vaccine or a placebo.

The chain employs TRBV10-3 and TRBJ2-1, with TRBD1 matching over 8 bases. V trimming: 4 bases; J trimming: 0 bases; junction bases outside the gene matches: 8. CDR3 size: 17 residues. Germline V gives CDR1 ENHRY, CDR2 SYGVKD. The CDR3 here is CAISAVTGESSYNEQFF. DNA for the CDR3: TGTGCCATCAGTGCGGTGACAGGGGAGAGCTCCTACAATGAGCAGTTCTTC.

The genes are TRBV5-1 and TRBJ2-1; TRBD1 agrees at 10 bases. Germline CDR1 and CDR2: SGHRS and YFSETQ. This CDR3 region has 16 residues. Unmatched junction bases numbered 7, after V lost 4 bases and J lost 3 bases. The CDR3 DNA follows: TGCGCCAGCAGCCTCCGGACAGGGGGTCTCTACAATGAGCAGTTCTTC. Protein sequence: CASSLRTGGLYNEQFF.

The CDR3: CASSRRQEIDSPLHF. Written as DNA, the CDR3 is TGTGCCAGCAGTCGAAGACAGGAGATAGATTCACCCCTCCACTTT. This chain uses TRBV11-3 with TRBJ1-6, with TRBD1 as a possible D gene (6 bases). The CDR3 loop spans 15 amino acids. Trimming cost V 6 bases and J 8 bases, with 17 bases left between them. From germline, CDR1 is SGHNT and CDR2 YENEEA.

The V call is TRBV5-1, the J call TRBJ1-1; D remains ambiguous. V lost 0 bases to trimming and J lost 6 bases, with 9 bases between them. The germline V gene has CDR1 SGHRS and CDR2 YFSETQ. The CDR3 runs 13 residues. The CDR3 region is CASSLVMGAEAFF. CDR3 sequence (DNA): TGCGCCAGCAGCTTGGTTATGGGCGCTGAAGCTTTCTTT.

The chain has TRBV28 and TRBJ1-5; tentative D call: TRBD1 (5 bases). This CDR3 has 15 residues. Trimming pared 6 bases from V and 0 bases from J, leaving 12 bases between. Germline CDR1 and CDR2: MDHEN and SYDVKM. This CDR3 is CASSPHDSSNQPQHF. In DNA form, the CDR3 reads TGTGCCAGCAGCCCACATGACAGTAGCAATCAGCCCCAGCATTTT.

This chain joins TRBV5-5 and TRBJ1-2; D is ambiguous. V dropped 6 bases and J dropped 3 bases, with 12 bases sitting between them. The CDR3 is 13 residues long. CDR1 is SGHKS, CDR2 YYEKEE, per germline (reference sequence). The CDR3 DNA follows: TGTGCCAGCACCCTCACGGGTGACTATGGCTACACCTTC. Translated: CASTLTGDYGYTF.

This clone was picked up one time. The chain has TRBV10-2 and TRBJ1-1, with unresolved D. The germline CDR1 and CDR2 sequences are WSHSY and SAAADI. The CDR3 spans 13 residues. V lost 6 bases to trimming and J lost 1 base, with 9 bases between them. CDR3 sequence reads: CASRPLQNTEAFF. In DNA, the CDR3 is TGCGCCAGCAGGCCACTCCAGAACACTGAAGCTTTCTTT.

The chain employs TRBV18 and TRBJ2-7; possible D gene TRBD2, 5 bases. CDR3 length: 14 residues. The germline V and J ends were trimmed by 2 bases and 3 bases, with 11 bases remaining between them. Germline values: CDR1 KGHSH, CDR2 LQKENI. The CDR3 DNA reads TGTGCCAGCTCACCAGAGAGGGCTTTCTACGAGCAGTACTTC. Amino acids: CASSPERAFYEQYF.

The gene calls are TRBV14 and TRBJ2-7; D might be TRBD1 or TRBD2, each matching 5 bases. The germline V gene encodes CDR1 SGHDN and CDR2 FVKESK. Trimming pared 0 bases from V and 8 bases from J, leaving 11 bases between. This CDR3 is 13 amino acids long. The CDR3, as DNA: TGTGCCAGCAGCCAAGATTTGGGGGACCAGCAGTACTTC. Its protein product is CASSQDLGDQQYF. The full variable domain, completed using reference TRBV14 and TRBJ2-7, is EAGVTQFPSHSVIEKGQTVTLRCDPISGHDNLYWYRRVMGKEIKFLLHFVKESKQDESGMPNNRFLAERTGGTYSTLKVQPAELEDSGVYFCASSQDLGDQQYFGPGTRLTVT.

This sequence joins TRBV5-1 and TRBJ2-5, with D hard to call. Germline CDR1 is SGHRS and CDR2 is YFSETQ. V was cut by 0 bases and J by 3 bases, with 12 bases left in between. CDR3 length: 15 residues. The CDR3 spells CASSLGRPRKETQYF. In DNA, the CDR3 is TGCGCCAGCAGCTTGGGCCGGCCAAGGAAAGAGACCCAGTACTTC.

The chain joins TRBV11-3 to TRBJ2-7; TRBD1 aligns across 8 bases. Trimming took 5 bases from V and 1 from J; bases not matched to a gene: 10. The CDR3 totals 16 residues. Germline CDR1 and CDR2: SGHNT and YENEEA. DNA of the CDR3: TGTGCCAGCAGCATTAGCTGGACAGGGTCTTCCTACGAGCAGTACTTC. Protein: CASSISWTGSSYEQYF.

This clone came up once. The CDR3 sequence: CASSPGLADSYEQYF. In nucleotides, the CDR3 is TGTGCCAGCTCACCGGGACTAGCGGATTCCTACGAGCAGTACTTC. This sequence joins TRBV18 and TRBJ2-7, with 11 bases that match TRBD2. Per the germline V gene, CDR1 is KGHSH and CDR2 is LQKENI. The CDR3 contains 15 residues. V was clipped by 3 bases and J by 1 base; unmatched bases: 2.

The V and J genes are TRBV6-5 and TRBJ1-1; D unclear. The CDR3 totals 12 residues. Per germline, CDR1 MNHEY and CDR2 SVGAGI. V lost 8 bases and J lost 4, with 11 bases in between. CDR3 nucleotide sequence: TGTGCCAGCCCGTCCCGTGCCACTGAAGCTTTCTTT. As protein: CASPSRATEAFF.

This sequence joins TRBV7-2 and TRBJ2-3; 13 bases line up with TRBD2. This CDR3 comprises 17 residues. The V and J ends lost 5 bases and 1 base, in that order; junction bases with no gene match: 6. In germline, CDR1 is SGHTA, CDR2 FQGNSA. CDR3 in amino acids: CASSLRTSGGGTDTQYF. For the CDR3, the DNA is TGTGCCAGCAGCCTCCGGACTAGCGGGGGTGGCACAGATACGCAGTATTTT.

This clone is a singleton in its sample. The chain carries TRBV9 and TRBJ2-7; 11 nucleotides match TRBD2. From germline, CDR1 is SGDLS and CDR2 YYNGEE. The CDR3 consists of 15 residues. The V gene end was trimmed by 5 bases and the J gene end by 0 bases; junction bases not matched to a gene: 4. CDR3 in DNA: TGTGCCAGCAGTTGGGGGACTAGCGGCTCCTACGAGCAGTACTTC. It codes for CASSWGTSGSYEQYF.

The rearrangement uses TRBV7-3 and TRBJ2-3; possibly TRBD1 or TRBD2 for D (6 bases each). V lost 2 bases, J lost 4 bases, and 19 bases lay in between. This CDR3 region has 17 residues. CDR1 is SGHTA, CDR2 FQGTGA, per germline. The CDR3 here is CASSLSTGAGSADTQYF. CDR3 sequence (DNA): TGTGCCAGCAGCTTATCTACGGGGGCGGGATCGGCAGATACGCAGTATTTT. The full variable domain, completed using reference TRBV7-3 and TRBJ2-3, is GAGVSQTPSNKVTEKGKYVELRCDPISGHTALYWYRQSLGQGPEFLIYFQGTGAADDSGLPNDRFFAVRPEGSVSTLKIQRTERGDSAVYLCASSLSTGAGSADTQYFGPGTRLTVL.

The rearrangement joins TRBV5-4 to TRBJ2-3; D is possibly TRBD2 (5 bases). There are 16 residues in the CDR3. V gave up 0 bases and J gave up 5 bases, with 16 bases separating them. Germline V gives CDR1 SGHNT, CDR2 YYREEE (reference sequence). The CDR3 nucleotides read TGTGCCAGCAGCTTGGAGGGCCCGAGAGGAGGAGATACGCAGTATTTT. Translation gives CASSLEGPRGGDTQYF.

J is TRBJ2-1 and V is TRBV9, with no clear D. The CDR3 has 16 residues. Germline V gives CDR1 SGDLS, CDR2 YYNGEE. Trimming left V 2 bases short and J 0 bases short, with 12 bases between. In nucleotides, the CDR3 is TGTGCCAGCAGCGTCGCCATTTCAGGCTCCTACAATGAGCAGTTCTTC. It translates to CASSVAISGSYNEQFF.

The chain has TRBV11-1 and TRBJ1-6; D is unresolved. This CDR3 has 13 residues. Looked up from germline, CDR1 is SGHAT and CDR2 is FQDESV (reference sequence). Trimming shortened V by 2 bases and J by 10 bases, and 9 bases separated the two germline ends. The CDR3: CASSLSRISPLHF. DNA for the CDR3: TGTGCCAGCAGCTTAAGCAGAATCTCACCCCTCCACTTT.

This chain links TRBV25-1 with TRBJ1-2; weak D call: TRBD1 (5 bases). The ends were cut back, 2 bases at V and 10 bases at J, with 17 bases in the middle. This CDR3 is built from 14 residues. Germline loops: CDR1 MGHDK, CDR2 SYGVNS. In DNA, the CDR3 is TGTGCCAGCAGTGAACCCGGGGGAGTGGAGGACTACACCTTC. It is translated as CASSEPGGVEDYTF.

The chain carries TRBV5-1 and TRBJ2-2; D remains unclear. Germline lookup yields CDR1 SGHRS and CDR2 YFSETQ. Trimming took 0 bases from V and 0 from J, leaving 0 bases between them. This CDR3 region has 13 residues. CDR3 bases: TGCGCCAGCAGCTTGGCGAACACCGGGGAGCTGTTTTTT. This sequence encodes CASSLANTGELFF.

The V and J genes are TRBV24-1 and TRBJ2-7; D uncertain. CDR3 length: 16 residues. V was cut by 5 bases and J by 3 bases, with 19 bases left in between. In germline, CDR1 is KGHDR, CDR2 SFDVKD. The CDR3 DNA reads TGTGCCACCAGTGGGGTCTTAGTTCAACCGAGCTACGAGCAGTACTTC. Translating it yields CATSGVLVQPSYEQYF.

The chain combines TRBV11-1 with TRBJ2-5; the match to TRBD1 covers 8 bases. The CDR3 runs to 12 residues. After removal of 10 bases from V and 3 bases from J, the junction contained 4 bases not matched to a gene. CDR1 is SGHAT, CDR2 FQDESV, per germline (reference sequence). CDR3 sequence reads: CATSTGEETQYF. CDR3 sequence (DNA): TGTGCCACCTCGACAGGGGAAGAGACCCAGTACTTC.

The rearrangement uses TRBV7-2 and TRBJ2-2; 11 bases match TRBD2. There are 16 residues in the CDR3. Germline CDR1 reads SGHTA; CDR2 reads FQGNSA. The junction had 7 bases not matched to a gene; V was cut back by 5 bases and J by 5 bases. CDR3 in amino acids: CASSRPPSGGTGELFF. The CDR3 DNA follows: TGTGCCAGCAGCCGCCCCCCTAGCGGGGGGACCGGGGAGCTGTTTTTT.

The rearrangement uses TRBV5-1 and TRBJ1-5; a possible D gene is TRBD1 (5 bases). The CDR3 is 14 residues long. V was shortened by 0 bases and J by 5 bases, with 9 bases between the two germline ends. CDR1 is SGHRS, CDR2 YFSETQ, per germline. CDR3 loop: CASSLGGLYQPQHF. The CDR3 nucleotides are TGCGCCAGCAGCTTGGGGGGACTTTATCAGCCCCAGCATTTT.

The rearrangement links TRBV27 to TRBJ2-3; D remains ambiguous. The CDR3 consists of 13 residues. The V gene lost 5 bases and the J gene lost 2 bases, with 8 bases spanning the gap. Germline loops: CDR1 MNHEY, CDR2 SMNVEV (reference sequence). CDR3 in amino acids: CASSNPLTDTQYF. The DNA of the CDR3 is TGTGCCAGCAGTAACCCCCTCACAGATACGCAGTATTTT.

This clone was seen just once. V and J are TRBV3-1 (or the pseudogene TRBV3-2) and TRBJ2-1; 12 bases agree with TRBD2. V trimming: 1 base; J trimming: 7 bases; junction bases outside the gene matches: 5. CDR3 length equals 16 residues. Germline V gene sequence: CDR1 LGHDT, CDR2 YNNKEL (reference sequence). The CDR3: CASSQVKLAGGNEQFF. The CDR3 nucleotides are TGTGCCAGCAGCCAAGTAAAACTAGCGGGAGGAAATGAGCAGTTCTTC.

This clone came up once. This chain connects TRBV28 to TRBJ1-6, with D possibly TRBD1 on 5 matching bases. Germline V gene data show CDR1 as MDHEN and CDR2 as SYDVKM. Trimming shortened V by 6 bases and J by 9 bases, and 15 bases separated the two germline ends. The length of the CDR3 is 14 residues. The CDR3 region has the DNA TGTGCCAGCAGCGTGGGAGGGGTTGGTTCACCCCTCCACTTT. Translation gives CASSVGGVGSPLHF.

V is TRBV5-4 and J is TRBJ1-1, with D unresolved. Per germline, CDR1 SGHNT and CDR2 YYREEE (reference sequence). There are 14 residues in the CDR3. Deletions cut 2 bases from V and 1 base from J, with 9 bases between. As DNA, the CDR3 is TGTGCCAGCAGCTTTGAGTCGACGAACACTGAAGCTTTCTTT. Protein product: CASSFESTNTEAFF.

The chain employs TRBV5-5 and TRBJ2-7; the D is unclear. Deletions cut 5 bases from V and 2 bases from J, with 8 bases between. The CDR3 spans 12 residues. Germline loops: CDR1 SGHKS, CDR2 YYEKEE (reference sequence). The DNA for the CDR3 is TGTGCCAGCAGGCGTGGTACCTACGAGCAGTACTTC. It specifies CASRRGTYEQYF.